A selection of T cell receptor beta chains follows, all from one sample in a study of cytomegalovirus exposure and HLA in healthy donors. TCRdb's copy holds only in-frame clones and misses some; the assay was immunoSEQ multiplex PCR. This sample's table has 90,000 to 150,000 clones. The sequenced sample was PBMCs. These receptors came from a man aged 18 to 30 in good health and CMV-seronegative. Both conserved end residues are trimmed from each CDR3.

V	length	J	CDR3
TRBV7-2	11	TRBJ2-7	ASSLGGSAGLG
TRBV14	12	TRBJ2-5	ASSRGLLGETQY
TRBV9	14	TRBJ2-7	ASSVGTSGSYGEQY
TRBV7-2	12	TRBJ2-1	ASSGDYFSDEQF
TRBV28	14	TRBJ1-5	ASSPRGGYSNQPQH
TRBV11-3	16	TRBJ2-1	ASSPYLIRGSLDNEQF
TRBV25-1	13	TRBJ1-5	ASSGGGVSNQPQH
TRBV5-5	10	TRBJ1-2	ASSPDKYGYT
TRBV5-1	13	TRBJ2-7	ASSGGTGSSYEQY
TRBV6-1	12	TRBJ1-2	ASSETLANYGYT
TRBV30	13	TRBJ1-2	AWSDLVGRGYGYT
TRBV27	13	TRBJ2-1	ASSLSGQGTNEQF
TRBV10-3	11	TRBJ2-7	AITRDSSYEQY